This T cell receptor beta chain was recovered during a study of blood T cell repertoires in COVID-19. On the study more broadly: Whether acute or convalescent, the COVID-19 samples came from the United States, Italy and Spain.

The table came from immunoSEQ multiplex PCR; TCRdb's copy has only in-frame clones and leaves some out. The profile shows about 100,000 clones, less than 85% of them singletons. The CDR3 runs to 17 residues. Germline-derived CDR1 and CDR2 are SGHAT and FQNNGV. V lost 1 base and J 2 bases, leaving 14 bases between the germline ends. Sequenced: peripheral blood. This clonotype was obtained from a woman aged 80 or over with active or convalescent COVID-19. The gene calls are TRBV11-2 and TRBJ1-4; TRBD1 might be the D (5 bases). The CDR3 reads CASSLAGGRTTNEKLFF. DNA for the CDR3: TGTGCCAGCAGCTTAGCGGGGGGACGGACGACTAATGAAAAACTGTTTTTT.